The sequence of this TCR beta chain was determined in a study of regulatory T cells in long-lasting Graves disease. Building of the TCR beta libraries involved iRepertoire HTBI primers and Arm-PCR of CDR3 regions. MiXCR, applied by TCRdb to the multiplex PCR reads, yields one record per CDR3 protein. Among about 530,000 distinct CDR3 sequences, about 16% were seen once, and the ten largest hold more than 20%. Documented time point: newly diagnosed GD, antithyroid drugs for less than 3 months. PBMC RNA served as the TCR library source. Germline V gives CDR1 MNHEY, CDR2 SVGEGT. The CDR3 is made up of 20 amino acids. The V gene lost 0 bases and the J gene lost 5 bases, with 25 bases spanning the gap. These sequences were also reported in another study, on T cells in Graves' hyperthyroidism and ophthalmopathy.

The gene calls are TRBV6-2 or TRBV6-3 and TRBJ1-4, with D possibly matching TRBD1 (6 bases). This TCR was sampled from a woman aged 35-65 years with Graves disease. The material sequenced was peripheral blood mononuclear cells (PBMCs), taken at new diagnosis, from a patient treated with antithyroid drugs. This CDR3 is CASSYSRDKGGWDINEKLFF. The DNA of the CDR3 is TGTGCCAGCAGTTACTCGAGGGACAAGGGGGGATGGGATATAAATGAAAAACTGTTTTTT.